The 10 T cell receptor beta chains below were found in one sample sequenced in a study of T cell responses to AZD1222 COVID-19 vaccine. Sequencing was performed with immunoSEQ multiplex PCR; in TCRdb, only in-frame clones are kept and a portion is missing. The sample records about 150,000 clones, 94% being singletons. Material: peripheral blood, obtained on day 0 of AZD1222 vaccination. All receptors come from an adult in good health.

There are a few counts of this clone. The chain employs TRBV5-8 and TRBJ2-5; no clear D gene. Trimming left V 6 bases short and J 1 base short, with 22 bases between. This CDR3 spans 17 amino acids. CDR1 and CDR2 (germline): SGHTS, YDEGEE. Written as DNA, the CDR3 is TGTGCCAGCAACACACCCTTTCGTAATTCTTTCCAAGAGACCCAGTACTTC. This encodes CASNTPFRNSFQETQYF.

The DNA of the CDR3 is TGTGCCAGCAGTGACGCTAACACCGGGGAGCTGTTTTTT. This sequence encodes CASSDANTGELFF. The chain uses TRBV6-4 and TRBJ2-2; D remains unclear. The V gene lost 2 bases and the J gene lost 2 bases, with 3 bases spanning the gap. The CDR3 is 13 residues long. CDR1 is MRHNA and CDR2 is SNTAGT in the germline V gene.

A word on this clone: A read error may account for a junction end that differs from germline. J is TRBJ1-2 and V is TRBV5-5; D is possibly TRBD1 (5 bases). The CDR3 is made up of 14 amino acids. The germline V gene encodes CDR1 SGHKS and CDR2 YYEKEE (reference sequence). The CDR3 bases are TGTGCCAGCAGCTTGATTGGACATGAGAATGGCTATACCTTC. It specifies CASSLIGHENGYTF.

This rearrangement joins TRBV19 to TRBJ1-2, with 10 bases fitting TRBD1. The CDR3 runs 14 residues. Germline CDR1 reads LNHDA; CDR2 reads SQIVND (reference sequence). Trimming removed 4 bases from V and 5 bases from J; junction bases left unmatched: 4. CDR3 protein: CASSSRDRGYGYTF. The DNA of the CDR3 is TGTGCCAGTAGTAGCCGGGACAGGGGATATGGCTACACCTTC.

This clone was seen once. The CDR3 DNA is TGTGCCAGCAGTCGATCCGATTTCCCCACAGATACGCAGTATTTT. Protein sequence: CASSRSDFPTDTQYF. The chain carries TRBV6-2 or TRBV6-3 and TRBJ2-3; D is unclear. The CDR3 runs 15 residues. Germline V gene data show CDR1 as MNHEY and CDR2 as SVGEGT. The V end was cut by 5 bases, the J end by 2 bases, with 14 bases between.

The chain employs TRBV5-4 and TRBJ2-2; no reliable D call. Germline V lookup: CDR1 SGHNT, CDR2 YYREEE (reference sequence). This CDR3 is built from 14 residues. The V end lost 8 bases, the J end lost 2 bases, and 13 bases lay between the germline ends. CDR3 protein: CASGTQPNTGELFF. For the CDR3, the DNA is TGTGCCAGTGGAACACAGCCCAACACCGGGGAGCTGTTTTTT. The whole variable domain, filled in from reference TRBV5-4 and TRBJ2-2, reads ETGVTQSPTHLIKTRGQQVTLRCSSQSGHNTVSWYQQALGQGPQFIFQYYREEENGRGNFPPRFSGLQFPNYSSELNVNALELDDSALYLCASGTQPNTGELFFGEGSRLTVL.

This clone has a single count. This rearrangement joins TRBV28 to TRBJ1-5; no clear D. The CDR3 covers 16 residues. Germline V gives CDR1 MDHEN, CDR2 SYDVKM. Trimming shortened V by 3 bases and J by 0 bases, and 12 bases separated the two germline ends. The CDR3 nucleotides read TGTGCCAGCAGTTTTTCGGCCTCCTCTAGCAATCAGCCCCAGCATTTT. It translates to CASSFSASSSNQPQHF. The entire variable domain, with the rest obtained from reference TRBV28 and TRBJ1-5, is as follows: DVKVTQSSRYLVKRTGEKVFLECVQDMDHENMFWYRQDPGLGLRLIYFSYDVKMKEKGDIPEGYSVSREKKERFSLILESASTNQTSMYLCASSFSASSSNQPQHFGDGTRLSIL.

V and J are TRBV28 and TRBJ1-6, with TRBD1 matching 9 bases. Germline loops: CDR1 MDHEN, CDR2 SYDVKM. The CDR3 runs to 17 residues. The V and J ends lost 6 bases and 4 bases, in that order; junction bases with no gene match: 10. The CDR3 DNA sequence: TGTGCCAGCAGAGACACCGGGACAGGGCCATATAATTCACCCCTCCACTTT. It yields the protein CASRDTGTGPYNSPLHF.

The J gene is TRBJ2-5, the V gene TRBV21-1; TRBD2 was called by the table and not checked on the DNA. TRBV21-1 is deemed a pseudogene. The CDR3 length is 14 residues. The CDR3 protein is CASSESIKKETQYF. The CDR3 nucleotides are TGTGCCAGCAGCGAGTCGATCAAGAAAGAGACCCAGTACTTC.

In this sample, this clone turned up a few times. V is TRBV7-2 and J is TRBJ2-1, with D tentatively TRBD1 or TRBD2 (5 bases each). The CDR3 covers 11 residues. Trimming took 4 bases from V and 11 from J, leaving 9 bases between them. Germline CDR1 SGHTA, CDR2 FQGNSA. The CDR3 spells CASSSGTQQFF. CDR3 in DNA: TGTGCCAGCAGCTCCGGGACCCAGCAGTTCTTC. Full variable domain (outside the CDR3, taken from reference TRBV7-2 and TRBJ2-1): GAGVSQSPSNKVTEKGKDVELRCDPISGHTALYWYRQSLGQGLEFLIYFQGNSAPDKSGLPSDRFSAERTGGSVSTLTIQRTQQEDSAVYLCASSSGTQQFFGPGTRLTVL.